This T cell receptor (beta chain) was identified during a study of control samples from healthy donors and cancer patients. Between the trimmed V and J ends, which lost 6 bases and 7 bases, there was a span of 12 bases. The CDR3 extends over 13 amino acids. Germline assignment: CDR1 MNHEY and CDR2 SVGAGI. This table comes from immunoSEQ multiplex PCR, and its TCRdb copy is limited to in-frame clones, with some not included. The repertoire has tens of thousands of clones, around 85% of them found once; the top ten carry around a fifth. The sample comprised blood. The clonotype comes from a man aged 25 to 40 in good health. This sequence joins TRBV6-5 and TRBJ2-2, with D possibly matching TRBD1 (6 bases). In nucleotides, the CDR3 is TGTGCCAGCAGGCCTACAGGGAACGGGGAGCTGTTTTTT. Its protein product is CASRPTGNGELFF.